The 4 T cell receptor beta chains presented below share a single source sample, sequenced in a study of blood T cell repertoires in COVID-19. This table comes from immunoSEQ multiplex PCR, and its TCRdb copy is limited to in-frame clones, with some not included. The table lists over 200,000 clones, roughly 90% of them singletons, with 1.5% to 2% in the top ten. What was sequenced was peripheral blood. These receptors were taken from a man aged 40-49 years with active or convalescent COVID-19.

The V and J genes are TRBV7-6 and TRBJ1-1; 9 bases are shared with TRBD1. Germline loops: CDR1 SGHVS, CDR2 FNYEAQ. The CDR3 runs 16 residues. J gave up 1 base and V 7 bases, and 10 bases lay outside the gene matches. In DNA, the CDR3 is TGTGCCAGCAAACTCGGACAGGGGACCGCGAACACTGAAGCTTTCTTT. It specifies CASKLGQGTANTEAFF.

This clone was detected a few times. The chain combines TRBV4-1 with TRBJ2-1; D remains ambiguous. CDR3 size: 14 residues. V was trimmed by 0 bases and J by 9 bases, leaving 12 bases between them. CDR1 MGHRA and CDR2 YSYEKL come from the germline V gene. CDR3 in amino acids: CASSQELSGPEQFF. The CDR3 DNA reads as TGCGCCAGCAGCCAAGAATTGAGTGGTCCTGAGCAGTTCTTC.

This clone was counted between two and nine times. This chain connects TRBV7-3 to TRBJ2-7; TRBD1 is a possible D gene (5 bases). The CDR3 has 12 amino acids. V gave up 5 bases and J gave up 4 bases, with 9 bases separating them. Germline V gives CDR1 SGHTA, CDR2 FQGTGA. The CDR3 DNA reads TGTGCCAGCAGCCCACAGGAATACGAGCAGTACTTC. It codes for CASSPQEYEQYF.

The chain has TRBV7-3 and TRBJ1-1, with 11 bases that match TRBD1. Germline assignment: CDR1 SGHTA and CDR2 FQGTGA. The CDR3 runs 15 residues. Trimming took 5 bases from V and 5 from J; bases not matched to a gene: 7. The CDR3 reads CASSPRTGGGTEAFF. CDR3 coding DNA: TGTGCCAGCAGCCCCCGGACAGGGGGCGGGACTGAAGCTTTCTTT.